These 20 T cell receptor beta chains originate from one sample sequenced in a study of shared clonotypes between healthy human individuals. Naivety among CD8 cells was defined by CD45RO negativity and positive CCR7 selection, thereby excluding terminally differentiated effector memory CD45RA+ cells. Profiled with immunoSEQ multiplex PCR; TCRdb holds only in-frame clones, not every one. The table includes some 2.1 million clones, about 95% detected once. The sample was naive CD8+ T cells sorted from blood. Every receptor here comes from a man younger than 35 in good health.

This chain uses TRBV28 with TRBJ1-5; no definite D call. The V gene lost 5 bases and the J gene lost 5 bases, with 13 bases spanning the gap. The V gene's germline CDR1 is MDHEN and CDR2 SYDVKM. CDR3 size: 14 residues. The CDR3 region is CASSPYGSDQPQHF. Here the CDR3 DNA reads TGTGCCAGCAGTCCATATGGGTCGGATCAGCCCCAGCATTTT.

This chain links TRBV19 with TRBJ2-7; 10 nucleotides match TRBD2. The germline V gene encodes CDR1 LNHDA and CDR2 SQIVND (reference sequence). V was pared by 6 bases and J by 3 bases, with 5 bases of the junction left unmatched. CDR3 length: 14 residues. Here the CDR3 DNA reads TGTGCCAGTAGCATTACTAGCGGGGTCTACGAGCAGTACTTC. This translates into CASSITSGVYEQYF.

The rearrangement joins TRBV13 to TRBJ2-7; D gene uncertain. The CDR3 is 16 residues long. The V gene lost 4 bases and the J gene lost 1 base, with 17 bases spanning the gap. Germline values: CDR1 PRHDT, CDR2 FYEKMQ (reference sequence). The CDR3 DNA reads as TGTGCCAGCAGCTGGACGTCGCAGTATCCTTCCTACGAGCAGTACTTC. This translates into CASSWTSQYPSYEQYF.

The chain links TRBV5-1 to TRBJ1-2; a weak D match, TRBD1 (5 bases). Trimming stripped 2 bases from V and 3 bases from J, with 8 bases between. The CDR3 runs to 13 residues. Looked up from germline, CDR1 is SGHRS and CDR2 is YFSETQ. CDR3 nucleotides: TGCGCCAGCAGCTTACAGGCACACTATGGCTACACCTTC. Translated, it gives CASSLQAHYGYTF.

Note on this clone: At the DNA level, this CDR3 is encoded by other sequences in the same sample as well. The V and J genes are TRBV5-1 and TRBJ2-1; D is unresolved. V was pared by 0 bases and J by 9 bases, with 7 bases between. This CDR3 comprises 12 residues. Per germline, CDR1 SGHRS and CDR2 YFSETQ. Written as DNA, the CDR3 is TGCGCCAGCAGCTTGGGTCCACTTGAGCAGTTCTTC. It translates to CASSLGPLEQFF.

The chain employs TRBV5-1 and TRBJ1-1; no reliable D call. Germline V lookup: CDR1 SGHRS, CDR2 YFSETQ. CDR3 length: 13 residues. V lost 3 bases and J 7 bases, leaving 13 bases between the germline ends. CDR3 amino acids: CASSSGSQYEAFF. The CDR3 region has the DNA TGCGCCAGCAGCTCGGGTAGCCAGTATGAAGCTTTCTTT.

V and J are TRBV27 and TRBJ1-4, with D possibly TRBD1 on 5 matching bases. The germline CDR1 and CDR2 sequences are MNHEY and SMNVEV (reference sequence). Trimming cost V 3 bases and J 1 base, with 21 bases left between them. There are 19 residues in the CDR3. Here the CDR3 reads CASSLKGAYGGGTNEKLFF. The CDR3 nucleotides are TGTGCCAGCAGTTTGAAAGGGGCCTATGGGGGAGGAACTAATGAAAAACTGTTTTTT.

Worth noting for this clone: Other DNA sequences in the sample encode the same CDR3. This chain uses TRBV6-5 with TRBJ1-1; D gene uncertain. The CDR3 contains 13 residues. V lost 3 bases and J 0 bases, leaving 5 bases between the germline ends. The germline V gene has CDR1 MNHEY and CDR2 SVGAGI. The DNA for the CDR3 is TGTGCCAGCAGTTATAGAATGAACACTGAAGCTTTCTTT. This sequence encodes CASSYRMNTEAFF.

CDR3 nucleotides: TGTGCCAGCAGATCCGGGACAGGGGATGAGCAGTTCTTC. It is translated as CASRSGTGDEQFF. The V call is TRBV7-9, the J call TRBJ2-1, with 10 positions matching TRBD1. The V and J ends lost 6 bases and 8 bases, in that order; junction bases with no gene match: 4. Germline V CDR1 and CDR2: SEHNR, FQNEAQ (reference sequence). This CDR3 comprises 13 residues.

The chain carries TRBV7-9 and TRBJ2-3, with 14 nucleotides matching TRBD2. Germline-derived CDR1 and CDR2 are SEHNR and FQNEAQ (reference sequence). Losses at the gene ends were 5 bases for V and 4 bases for J; bases not matched to a gene: 8. This CDR3 spans 17 amino acids. Here the CDR3 DNA reads TGTGCCAGCAGCCCCCGACTAGCGGGGGGGCGGGCAGATACGCAGTATTTT. Translation: CASSPRLAGGRADTQYF.

The chain has TRBV15 and TRBJ2-2, with D perhaps matching TRBD2 (5 bases). V was clipped by 7 bases and J by 3 bases, with 18 bases between them. Germline CDR1 and CDR2: LNHNV and YYDKDF (reference sequence). The CDR3 is made up of 16 amino acids. CDR3 DNA sequence: TGTGCCACCAACTCGGTCTCGGACTTTTACACCGGGGAGCTGTTTTTT. Translation: CATNSVSDFYTGELFF. Full variable domain (outside the CDR3, taken from reference TRBV15 and TRBJ2-2): DAMVIQNPRYQVTQFGKPVTLSCSQTLNHNVMYWYQQKSSQAPKLLFHYYDKDFNNEADTPDNFQSRRPNTSFCFLDIRSPGLGDTAMYLCATNSVSDFYTGELFFGEGSRLTVL.

Note on this clone: Other DNA sequences of this sample code for an identical CDR3. The gene calls are TRBV6-5 and TRBJ2-7, with D maybe TRBD1 (5 bases). The CDR3 loop spans 14 amino acids. V was cut by 2 bases and J by 2 bases, with 10 bases left in between. Germline CDR1 reads MNHEY; CDR2 reads SVGAGI. DNA of the CDR3: TGTGCCAGCAGTTACGGTGGGGCCGCCTACGAGCAGTACTTC. As protein: CASSYGGAAYEQYF.

This sequence joins TRBV27 and TRBJ1-1; maybe TRBD1 (5 bases). The CDR3 extends over 15 amino acids. Trimming removed 2 bases from V and 0 bases from J, with 10 bases in between. Germline assignment: CDR1 MNHEY and CDR2 SMNVEV (reference sequence). The CDR3 loop is CASSLPPGMNTEAFF. The CDR3, as DNA: TGTGCCAGCAGTTTACCTCCAGGGATGAACACTGAAGCTTTCTTT.

Concerning this clone itself: Other DNA sequences from this sample encode an identical CDR3 as well. The chain is built from TRBV7-9 and TRBJ2-7; D is possibly TRBD1 (6 bases). The CDR3 has 14 amino acids. Trimming cost V 2 bases and J 2 bases, with 10 bases left between them. Per germline, CDR1 SEHNR and CDR2 FQNEAQ (reference sequence). The CDR3 protein is CASSLSGQPYEQYF. CDR3 sequence (DNA): TGTGCCAGCAGCTTATCTGGACAGCCCTACGAGCAGTACTTC.

V and J are TRBV11-2 and TRBJ2-7; tentatively, D is TRBD1 (6 bases). In germline, CDR1 is SGHAT, CDR2 FQNNGV. The CDR3 has 16 residues. V dropped 5 bases and J dropped 0 bases, with 17 bases sitting between them. The CDR3 sequence: CASSISNRDNSYEQYF. The CDR3 DNA reads TGTGCCAGCAGCATCTCAAACCGGGACAACTCCTACGAGCAGTACTTC.

The rearrangement joins TRBV10-2 to TRBJ1-4; D not resolved. Germline assignment: CDR1 WSHSY and CDR2 SAAADI. Between the trimmed V and J ends, which lost 3 bases and 8 bases, there was a span of 16 bases. The CDR3 spans 15 residues. The CDR3 reads CASSEEGSIVEKLFF. CDR3 nucleotides: TGCGCCAGCAGTGAAGAAGGCTCAATTGTGGAAAAACTGTTTTTT.

The J gene is TRBJ2-7, the V gene TRBV7-2; 8 bases map to TRBD1. From germline, CDR1 is SGHTA and CDR2 FQGNSA. V lost 5 bases and J lost 2; bases outside the gene matches: 5. The length of the CDR3 is 14 residues. This CDR3 reads CASSLGQGTYEQYF. The CDR3 DNA reads as TGTGCCAGCAGCCTAGGACAGGGTACCTACGAGCAGTACTTC.

This chain uses TRBV5-1 with TRBJ2-5, with D possibly TRBD2 on 5 matching bases. Per germline, CDR1 SGHRS and CDR2 YFSETQ. V was trimmed by 4 bases and J by 1 base, leaving 17 bases between them. The CDR3 extends over 16 amino acids. CDR3 bases: TGCGCCAGCAGCCGATGGGGAAGCGGCAGCCAAGAGACCCAGTACTTC. As protein: CASSRWGSGSQETQYF. The full variable domain, its missing parts supplied by reference TRBV5-1 and TRBJ2-5, is KAGVTQTPRYLIKTRGQQVTLSCSPISGHRSVSWYQQTPGQGLQFLFEYFSETQRNKGNFPGRFSGRQFSNSRSEMNVSTLELGDSALYLCASSRWGSGSQETQYFGPGTRLLVL.

The chain employs TRBV5-4 and TRBJ2-6; D may be TRBD1 (6 bases). Trimming removed 3 bases from V and 4 bases from J, with 11 bases in between. This CDR3 has 15 residues. Germline V gene lookup returns CDR1 SGHNT and CDR2 YYREEE (reference sequence). The CDR3 here is CASSSQGVGANVLTF. The CDR3 nucleotides read TGTGCCAGCAGCTCACAGGGTGTGGGGGCCAACGTCCTGACTTTC.

Remarks on this clone: Other DNA sequences in this specimen translate into the identical CDR3. The chain combines TRBV9 with TRBJ1-6, with TRBD1 as a possible D gene (5 bases). Germline CDR1 and CDR2: SGDLS and YYNGEE. This CDR3 is 14 amino acids long. V lost 3 bases and J lost 4, with 8 bases in between. The CDR3 protein is CASSATGYNSPLHF. CDR3 DNA: TGTGCCAGCAGCGCCACAGGTTATAATTCACCCCTCCACTTT.